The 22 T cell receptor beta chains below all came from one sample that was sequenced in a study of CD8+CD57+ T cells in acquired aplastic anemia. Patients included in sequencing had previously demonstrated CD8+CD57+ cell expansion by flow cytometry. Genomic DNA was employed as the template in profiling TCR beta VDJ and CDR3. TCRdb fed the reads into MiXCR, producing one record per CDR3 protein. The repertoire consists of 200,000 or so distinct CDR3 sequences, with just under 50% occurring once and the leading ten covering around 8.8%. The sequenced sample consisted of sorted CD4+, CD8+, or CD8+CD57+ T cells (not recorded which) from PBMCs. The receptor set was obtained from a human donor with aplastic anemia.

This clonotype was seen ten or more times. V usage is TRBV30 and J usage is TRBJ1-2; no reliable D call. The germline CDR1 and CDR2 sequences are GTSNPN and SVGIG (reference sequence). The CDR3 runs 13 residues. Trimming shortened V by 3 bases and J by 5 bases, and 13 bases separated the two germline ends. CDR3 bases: TGTGCCTGGAGCCTGGGAGGCTCTTATGGCTACACCTTC. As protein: CAWSLGGSYGYTF.

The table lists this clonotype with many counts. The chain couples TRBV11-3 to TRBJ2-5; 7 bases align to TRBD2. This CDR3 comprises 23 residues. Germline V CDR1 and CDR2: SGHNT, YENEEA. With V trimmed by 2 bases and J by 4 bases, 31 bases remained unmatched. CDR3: CASSLRSGTVPDQIRAMGETQYF. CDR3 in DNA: TGTGCCAGCAGCTTACGAAGCGGGACGGTCCCCGACCAAATTAGGGCAATGGGAGAGACCCAGTACTTC.

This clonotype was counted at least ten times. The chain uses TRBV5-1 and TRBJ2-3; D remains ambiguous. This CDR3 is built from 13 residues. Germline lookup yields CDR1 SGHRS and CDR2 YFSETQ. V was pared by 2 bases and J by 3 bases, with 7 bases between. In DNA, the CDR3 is TGCGCCAGCAGCTTCACACGGACAGATACGCAGTATTTT. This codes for CASSFTRTDTQYF.

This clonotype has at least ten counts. The CDR3 spells CASSLRTSSVTDTQYF. CDR3 nucleotides: TGTGCCAGCAGTCTCCGGACTAGCTCCGTAACAGATACGCAGTATTTT. This chain connects TRBV6-1 to TRBJ2-3, with 8 nucleotides matching TRBD2. Germline V gives CDR1 MNHNS, CDR2 SASEGT. This CDR3 spans 16 amino acids. The V and J ends lost 5 bases and 3 bases, in that order; junction bases with no gene match: 10.

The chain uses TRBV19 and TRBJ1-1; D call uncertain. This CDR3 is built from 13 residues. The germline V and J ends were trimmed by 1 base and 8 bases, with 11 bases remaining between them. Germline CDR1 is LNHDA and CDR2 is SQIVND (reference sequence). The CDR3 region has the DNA TGTGCCAGTAGTATAGTGCGGGGAGACGAAGCTTTCTTT. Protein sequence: CASSIVRGDEAFF.

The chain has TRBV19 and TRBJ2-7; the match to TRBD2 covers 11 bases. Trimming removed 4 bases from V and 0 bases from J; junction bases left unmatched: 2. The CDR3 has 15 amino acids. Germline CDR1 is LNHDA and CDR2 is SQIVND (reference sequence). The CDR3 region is CASSTGLAGSYEQYF. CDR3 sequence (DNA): TGTGCCAGTAGTACCGGACTAGCGGGCTCCTACGAGCAGTACTTC. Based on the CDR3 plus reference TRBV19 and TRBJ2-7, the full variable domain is DGGITQSPKYLFRKEGQNVTLSCEQNLNHDAMYWYRQDPGQGLRLIYYSQIVNDFQKGDIAEGYSVSREKKESFPLTVTSAQKNPTAFYLCASSTGLAGSYEQYFGPGTRLTVT.

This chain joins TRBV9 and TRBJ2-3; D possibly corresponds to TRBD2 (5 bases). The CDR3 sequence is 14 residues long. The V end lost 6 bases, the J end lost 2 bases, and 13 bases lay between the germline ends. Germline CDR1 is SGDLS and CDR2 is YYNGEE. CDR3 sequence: CASNSGLATDTQYF. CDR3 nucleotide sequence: TGTGCCAGCAATTCCGGCCTAGCCACAGATACGCAGTATTTT.

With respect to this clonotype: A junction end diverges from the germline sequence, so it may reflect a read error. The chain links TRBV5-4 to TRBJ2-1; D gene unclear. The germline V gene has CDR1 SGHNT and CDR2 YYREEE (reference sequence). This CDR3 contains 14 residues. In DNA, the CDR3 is TGTGCCAGCAGCTCCTGGGATACCTACAGTGAGCAGTTCTTC. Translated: CASSSWDTYSEQFF.

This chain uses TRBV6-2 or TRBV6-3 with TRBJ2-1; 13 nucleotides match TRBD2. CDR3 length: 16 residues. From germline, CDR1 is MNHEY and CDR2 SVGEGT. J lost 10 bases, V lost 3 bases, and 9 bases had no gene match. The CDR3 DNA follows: TGTGCCAGCAGTTATCGAACTAGCGGGAGGGCCGAGGAGCAGTTCTTC. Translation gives CASSYRTSGRAEEQFF.

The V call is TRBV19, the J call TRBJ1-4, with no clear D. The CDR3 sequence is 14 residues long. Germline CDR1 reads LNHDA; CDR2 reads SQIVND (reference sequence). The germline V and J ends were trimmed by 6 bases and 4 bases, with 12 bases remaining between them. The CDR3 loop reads CASRGKGLNEKLFF. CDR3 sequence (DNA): TGTGCCAGTAGGGGAAAGGGCCTTAATGAAAAACTGTTTTTT.

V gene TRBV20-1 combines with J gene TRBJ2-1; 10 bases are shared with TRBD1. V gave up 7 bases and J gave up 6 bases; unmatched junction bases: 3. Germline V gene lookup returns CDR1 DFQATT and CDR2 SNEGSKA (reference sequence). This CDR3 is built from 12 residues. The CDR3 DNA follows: TGCAGTGTTTGGACAGGGGGCAATGAGCAGTTCTTC. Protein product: CSVWTGGNEQFF.

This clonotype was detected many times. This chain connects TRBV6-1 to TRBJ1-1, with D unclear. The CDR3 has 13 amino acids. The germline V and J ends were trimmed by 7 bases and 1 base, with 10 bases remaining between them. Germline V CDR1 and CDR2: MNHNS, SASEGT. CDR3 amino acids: CASTERGNTEAFF. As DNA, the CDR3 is TGTGCCAGCACCGAAAGAGGGAACACTGAAGCTTTCTTT.

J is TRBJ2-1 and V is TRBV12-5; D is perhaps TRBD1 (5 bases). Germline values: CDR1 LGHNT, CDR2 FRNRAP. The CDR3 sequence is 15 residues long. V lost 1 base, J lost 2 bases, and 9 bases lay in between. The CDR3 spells CASGLGQSPYNEQFF. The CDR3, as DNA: TGTGCTAGTGGTTTGGGACAGTCTCCCTACAATGAGCAGTTCTTC.

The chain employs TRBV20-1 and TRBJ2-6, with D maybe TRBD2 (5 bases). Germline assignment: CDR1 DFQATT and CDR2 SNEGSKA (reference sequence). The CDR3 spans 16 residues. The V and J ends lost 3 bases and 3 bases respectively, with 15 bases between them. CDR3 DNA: TGCAGTGCTAGTGAACGAGGGTTGATTGGGGCCAACGTCCTGACTTTC. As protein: CSASERGLIGANVLTF.

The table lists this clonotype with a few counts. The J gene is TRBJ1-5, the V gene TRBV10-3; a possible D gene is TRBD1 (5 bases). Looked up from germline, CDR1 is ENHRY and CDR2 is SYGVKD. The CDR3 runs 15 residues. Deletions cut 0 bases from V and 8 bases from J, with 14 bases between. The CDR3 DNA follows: TGTGCCATCAGTGAGTCACTAACAGGCCCTAAGCCCCAGCATTTT. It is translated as CAISESLTGPKPQHF.

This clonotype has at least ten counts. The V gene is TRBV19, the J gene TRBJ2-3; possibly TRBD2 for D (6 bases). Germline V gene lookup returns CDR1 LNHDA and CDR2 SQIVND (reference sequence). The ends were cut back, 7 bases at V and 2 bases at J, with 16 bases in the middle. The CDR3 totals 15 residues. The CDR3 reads CASKDWRAATDTQYF. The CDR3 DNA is TGTGCCAGTAAAGACTGGAGGGCGGCCACAGATACGCAGTATTTT.

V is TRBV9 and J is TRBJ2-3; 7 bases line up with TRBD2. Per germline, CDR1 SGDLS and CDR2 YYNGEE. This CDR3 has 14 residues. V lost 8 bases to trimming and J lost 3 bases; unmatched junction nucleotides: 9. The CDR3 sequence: CASGGGTPTDTQYF. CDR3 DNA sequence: TGTGCCAGTGGGGGGGGAACGCCGACAGATACGCAGTATTTT.

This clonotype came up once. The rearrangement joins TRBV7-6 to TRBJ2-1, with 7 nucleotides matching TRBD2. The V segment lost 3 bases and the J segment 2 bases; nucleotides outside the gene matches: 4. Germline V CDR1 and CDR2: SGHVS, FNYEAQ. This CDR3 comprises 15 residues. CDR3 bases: TGTGCCAGCAGCTTGACTAGCATCGCCTACAATGAGCAGTTCTTC. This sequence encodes CASSLTSIAYNEQFF.

The CDR3 bases are TGTGCCAGCAGCCTCGAGGACCGTAGGGAGCAGTACTTC. As protein: CASSLEDRREQYF. The chain combines TRBV13 with TRBJ2-7; D remains ambiguous. This CDR3 contains 13 residues. Per germline, CDR1 PRHDT and CDR2 FYEKMQ (reference sequence). V was cut by 5 bases and J by 7 bases, with 15 bases left in between.

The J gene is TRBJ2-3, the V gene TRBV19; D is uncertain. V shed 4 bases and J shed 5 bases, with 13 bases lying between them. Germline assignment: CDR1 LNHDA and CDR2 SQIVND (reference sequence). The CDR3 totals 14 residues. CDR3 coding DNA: TGTGCCAGTAGTACGCCACGGGCGTTAGATACGCAGTATTTT. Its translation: CASSTPRALDTQYF.

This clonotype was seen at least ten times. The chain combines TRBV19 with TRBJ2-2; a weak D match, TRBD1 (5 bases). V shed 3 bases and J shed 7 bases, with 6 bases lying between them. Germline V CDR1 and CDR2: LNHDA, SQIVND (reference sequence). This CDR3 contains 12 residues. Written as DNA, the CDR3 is TGTGCCAGTAGTATGACAGTCGGGGAGCTGTTTTTT. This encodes CASSMTVGELFF.

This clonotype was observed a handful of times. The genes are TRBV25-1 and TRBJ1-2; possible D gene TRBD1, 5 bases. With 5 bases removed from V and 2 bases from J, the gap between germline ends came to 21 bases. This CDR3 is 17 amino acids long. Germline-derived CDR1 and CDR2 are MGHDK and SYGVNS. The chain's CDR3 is CASSSLTKVGPNYGYTF. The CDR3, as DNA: TGTGCCAGCAGTTCTCTCACAAAGGTGGGACCCAACTATGGCTACACCTTC.